The 3 T cell receptor beta chains below were found in one sample sequenced in a study of T cells in Graves' hyperthyroidism and ophthalmopathy. Authors of the study amplified TCR beta CDR3 regions from RNA transcripts. Researchers ran a first-round RT-PCR on the TCR CDR3 using the HTBI primer set. TCRdb recomputed calls from the multiplex PCR reads with MiXCR, one row per CDR3 protein. Of hundreds of thousands of distinct CDR3 sequences listed, 20% to 25% are singletons. Sequenced sample: blood. The receptors derive from a man aged 25-40 years with Graves' ophthalmopathy.

The chain employs TRBV9 and TRBJ2-3; no clear D gene. The germline gives CDR1 SGDLS, CDR2 YYNGEE. This CDR3 region has 18 residues. V gave up 0 bases and J gave up 0 bases, with 17 bases separating them. DNA of the CDR3: TGTGCCAGCAGCGTAGCTGGCCAGATATCCTCTAGCACAGATACGCAGTATTTT. Protein product: CASSVAGQISSSTDTQYF.

A single count supports this clonotype. The genes are TRBV7-9 and TRBJ2-7; D is unresolved. V lost 3 bases and J 0 bases, leaving 9 bases between the germline ends. CDR3 length: 14 amino acids. The germline CDR1 and CDR2 sequences are SEHNR and FQNEAQ (reference sequence). For the CDR3, the DNA is TGTGCCAGCAGCTTTCAGGCCACCTCCTACGAGCAGTACTTC. Translated, it gives CASSFQATSYEQYF.

In regard to this clonotype: This may come from a read error, since a much larger clone is one base off. The chain has TRBV11-1 and TRBJ2-2; TRBD2 aligns across 9 bases. CDR3 length: 15 amino acids. Germline-derived CDR1 and CDR2 are SGHAT and FQDESV (reference sequence). The CDR3 is CAGSQGLAGIGELFF. The CDR3 nucleotides are TGTGCCGGCAGCCAAGGGCTAGCGGGAATCGGGGAGCTGTTTTTT.